The T cell receptor (beta chain) described here comes from a study of blood T cell repertoires in COVID-19. This clone was seen repeatedly, ten times or more. Original analysis: Estimation of nucleated cell counts was performed using reference gene primer amplification. Sequenced by immunoSEQ multiplex PCR; TCRdb stores in-frame clones only, minus some. V, J and clone size were drawn from that table, and D and trimming were deduced from the DNA. The data contain some 200,000 clones, 80% to 85% of them seen just once; the ten biggest clones take up 7% to 9%. Enrollees, about 18 to 95 years old, lived in approximately 25 US areas. The study assigned cohorts using participant-reported clinical history. Recovered status applied to Cohort 3 donors who had two consecutive negative PCRs. It also applied to those with clearance or with symptom resolution. The TCR sequence derives from a man aged 35 to 55 who had recovered from COVID-19. Sequenced input: PBMCs or T cells enriched from blood (not recorded which).

As DNA, the CDR3 is TGTGCCAGCAGCGAGCGGGCGACCTACGAGCAGTACTTC. Translation gives CASSERATYEQYF. This sequence joins TRBV2 and TRBJ2-7; D might be TRBD2 (6 bases). The V gene lost 6 bases and the J gene lost 2 bases, with 11 bases spanning the gap. Germline assignment: CDR1 SNHLY and CDR2 FYNNEI. The CDR3 runs to 13 residues.